This T cell receptor (beta chain) was identified in a study of identical twins. The study's findings and limits: Weaker excess sharing between twins was seen in beta out-of-frame sequences.

In this sample, this clonotype turned up many times. Antigen specificity is unknown. MiXCR, applied by TCRdb to the 5' RACE reads, yields one record per CDR3 protein. Here the sample spans hundreds of thousands of distinct CDR3 sequences, roughly 6% being singletons. CDR1 is MNHGY, CDR2 SAAAGT, per germline. The ends lost 5 bases at V and 2 bases at J; junction bases unmatched: 15. The CDR3 runs to 17 residues. The clonotype comes from a young man in good health. The sequenced material came from naive T cells sorted from blood. The chain combines TRBV6-8 with TRBJ2-7; 7 nucleotides match TRBD1. For the CDR3, the DNA is TGTGCCAGCAGTCTCCATGGGACAGAAACAAGGGCCTACGAGCAGTACGTC. Translation gives CASSLHGTETRAYEQYV.